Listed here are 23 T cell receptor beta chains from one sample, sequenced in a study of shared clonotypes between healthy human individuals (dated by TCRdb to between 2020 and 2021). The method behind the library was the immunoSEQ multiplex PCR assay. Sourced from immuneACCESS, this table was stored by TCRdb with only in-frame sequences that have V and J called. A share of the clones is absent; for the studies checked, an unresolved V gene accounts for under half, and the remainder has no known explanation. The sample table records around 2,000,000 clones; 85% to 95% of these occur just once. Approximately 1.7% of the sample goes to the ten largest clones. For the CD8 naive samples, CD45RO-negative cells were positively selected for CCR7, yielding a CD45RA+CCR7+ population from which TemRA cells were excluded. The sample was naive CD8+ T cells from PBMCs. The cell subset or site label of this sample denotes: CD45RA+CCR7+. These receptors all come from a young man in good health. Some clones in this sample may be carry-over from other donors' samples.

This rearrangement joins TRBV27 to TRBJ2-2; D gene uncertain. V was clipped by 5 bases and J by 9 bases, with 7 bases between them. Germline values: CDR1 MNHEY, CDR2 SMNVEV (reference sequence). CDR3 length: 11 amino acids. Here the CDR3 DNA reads TGTGCCAGCAGTCCCAACCGGGAGCTGTTTTTT. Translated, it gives CASSPNRELFF.

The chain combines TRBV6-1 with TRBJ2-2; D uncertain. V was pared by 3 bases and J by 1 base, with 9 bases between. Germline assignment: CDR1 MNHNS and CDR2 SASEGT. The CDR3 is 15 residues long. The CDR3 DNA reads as TGTGCCAGCAGTGAGCTCGGCCTGAACACCGGGGAGCTGTTTTTT. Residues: CASSELGLNTGELFF.

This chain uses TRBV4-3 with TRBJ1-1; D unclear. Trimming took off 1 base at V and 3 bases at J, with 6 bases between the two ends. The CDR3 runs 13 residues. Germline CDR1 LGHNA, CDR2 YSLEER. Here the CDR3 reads CASSQVQYTEAFF. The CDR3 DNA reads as TGCGCCAGCAGCCAAGTGCAGTACACTGAAGCTTTCTTT.

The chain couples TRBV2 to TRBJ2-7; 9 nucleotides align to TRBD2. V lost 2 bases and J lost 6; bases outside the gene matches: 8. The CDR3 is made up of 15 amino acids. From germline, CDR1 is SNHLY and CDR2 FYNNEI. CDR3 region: CASSEWREGLGEQYF. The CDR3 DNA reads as TGTGCCAGCAGTGAATGGCGGGAGGGCCTTGGCGAGCAGTACTTC.

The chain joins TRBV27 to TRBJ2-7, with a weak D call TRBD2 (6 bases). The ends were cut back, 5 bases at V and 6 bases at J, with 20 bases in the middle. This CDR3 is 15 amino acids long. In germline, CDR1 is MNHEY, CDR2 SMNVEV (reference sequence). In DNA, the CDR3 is TGTGCCAGCAGTCCCTTCCCAGGGAGGAACGGCGAGCAGTACTTC. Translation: CASSPFPGRNGEQYF.

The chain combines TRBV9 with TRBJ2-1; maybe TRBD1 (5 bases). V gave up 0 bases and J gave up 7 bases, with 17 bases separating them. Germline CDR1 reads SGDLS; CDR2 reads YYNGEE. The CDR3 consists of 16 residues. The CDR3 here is CASSVEARARANEQFF. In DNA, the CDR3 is TGTGCCAGCAGCGTAGAGGCCAGGGCAAGGGCGAATGAGCAGTTCTTC.

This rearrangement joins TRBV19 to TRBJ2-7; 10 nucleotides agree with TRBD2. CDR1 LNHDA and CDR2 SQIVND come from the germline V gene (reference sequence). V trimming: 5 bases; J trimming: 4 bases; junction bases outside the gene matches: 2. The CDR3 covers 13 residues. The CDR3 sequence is CASSGLADYEQYF. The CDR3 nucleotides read TGTGCCAGTAGTGGACTAGCGGATTACGAGCAGTACTTC.

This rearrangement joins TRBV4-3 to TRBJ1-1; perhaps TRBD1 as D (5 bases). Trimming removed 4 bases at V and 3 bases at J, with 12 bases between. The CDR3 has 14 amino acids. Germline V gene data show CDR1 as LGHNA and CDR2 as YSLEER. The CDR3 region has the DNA TGCGCCAGCAGCCGGGGCCTAGGCGACACTGAAGCTTTCTTT. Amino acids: CASSRGLGDTEAFF.

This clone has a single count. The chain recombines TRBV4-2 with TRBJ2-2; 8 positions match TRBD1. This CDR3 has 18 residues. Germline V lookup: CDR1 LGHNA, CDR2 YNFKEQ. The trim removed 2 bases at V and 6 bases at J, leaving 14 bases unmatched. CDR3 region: CASSQTGTGVLLSGELFF. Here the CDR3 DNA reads TGTGCCAGCAGCCAAACCGGGACAGGAGTGCTTCTCTCCGGGGAGCTGTTTTTT.

The CDR3 sequence: CASSLSWAAGGEQYF. In nucleotides, the CDR3 is TGTGCCAGTAGTTTAAGCTGGGCAGCGGGGGGCGAGCAGTACTTC. V and J are TRBV19 and TRBJ2-7; 9 bases line up with TRBD2. The length of the CDR3 is 15 residues. V was clipped by 5 bases and J by 6 bases; unmatched bases: 11. Germline V gene sequence: CDR1 LNHDA, CDR2 SQIVND (reference sequence).

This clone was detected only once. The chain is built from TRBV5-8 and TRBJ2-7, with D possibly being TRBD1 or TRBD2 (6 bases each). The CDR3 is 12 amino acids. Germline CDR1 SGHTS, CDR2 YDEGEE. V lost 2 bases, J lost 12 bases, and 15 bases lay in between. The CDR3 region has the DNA TGTGCCAGCAGCTTTCTCGGGGGCGCAACGTACTTC. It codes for CASSFLGGATYF. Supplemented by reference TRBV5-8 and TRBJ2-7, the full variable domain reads EAGVTQSPTHLIKTRGQQATLRCSPISGHTSVYWYQQALGLGLQFLLWYDEGEERNRGNFPPRFSGRQFPNYSSELNVNALELEDSALYLCASSFLGGATYFGPGTRLTVT.

CDR3 DNA sequence: TGTGCCAGCAGTTATCGCACAAGTAAAGCTTTCTTT. Translation: CASSYRTSKAFF. V is TRBV6-9 and J is TRBJ1-1, with D unresolved. Trimming left V 2 bases short and J 9 bases short, with 10 bases between. Looked up from germline, CDR1 is MNHGY and CDR2 is SVAAGI. This CDR3 region has 12 residues.

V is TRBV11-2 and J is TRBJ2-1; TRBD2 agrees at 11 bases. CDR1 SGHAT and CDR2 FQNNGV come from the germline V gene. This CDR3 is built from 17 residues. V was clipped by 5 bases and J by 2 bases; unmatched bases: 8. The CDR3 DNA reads TGTGCCAGCAGCCTATTGACTAGCGGGACGACCTACAATGAGCAGTTCTTC. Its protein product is CASSLLTSGTTYNEQFF.

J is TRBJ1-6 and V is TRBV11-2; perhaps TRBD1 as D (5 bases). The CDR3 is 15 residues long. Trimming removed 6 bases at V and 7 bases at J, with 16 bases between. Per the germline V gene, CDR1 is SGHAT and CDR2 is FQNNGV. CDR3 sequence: CASRLGLEGNSPLHF. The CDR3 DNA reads TGTGCCAGCAGATTGGGACTGGAGGGGAATTCACCCCTCCACTTT. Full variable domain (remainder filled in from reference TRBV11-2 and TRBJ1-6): EAGVAQSPRYKIIEKRQSVAFWCNPISGHATLYWYQQILGQGPKLLIQFQNNGVVDDSQLPKDRFSAERLKGVDSTLKIQPAKLEDSAVYLCASRLGLEGNSPLHFGNGTRLTVT.

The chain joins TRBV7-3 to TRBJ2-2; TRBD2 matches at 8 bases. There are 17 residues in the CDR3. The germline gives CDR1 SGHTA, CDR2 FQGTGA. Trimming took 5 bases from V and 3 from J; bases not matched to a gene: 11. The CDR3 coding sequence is TGTGCCAGCAGCCCCCTTACGGGAGGGCCGGACACCGGGGAGCTGTTTTTT. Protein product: CASSPLTGGPDTGELFF.

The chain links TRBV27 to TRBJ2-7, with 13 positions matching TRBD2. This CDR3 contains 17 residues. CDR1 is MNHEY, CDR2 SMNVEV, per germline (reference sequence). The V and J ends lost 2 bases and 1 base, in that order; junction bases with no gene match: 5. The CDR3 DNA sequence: TGTGCCAGCAGTTTAATAGGGACTAGCGGGATGTCCTACGAGCAGTACTTC. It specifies CASSLIGTSGMSYEQYF.

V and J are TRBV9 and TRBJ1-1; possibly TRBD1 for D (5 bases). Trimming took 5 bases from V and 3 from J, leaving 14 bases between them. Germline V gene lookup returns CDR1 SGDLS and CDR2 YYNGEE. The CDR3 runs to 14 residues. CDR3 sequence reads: CASRELRGDTEAFF. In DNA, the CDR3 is TGTGCCAGCAGAGAATTAAGGGGAGACACTGAAGCTTTCTTT.

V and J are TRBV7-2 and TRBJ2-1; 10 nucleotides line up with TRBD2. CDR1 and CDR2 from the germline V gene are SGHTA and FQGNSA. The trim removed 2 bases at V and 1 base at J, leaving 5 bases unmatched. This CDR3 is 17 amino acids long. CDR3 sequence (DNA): TGTGCCAGCAGCTTAATGGGACTAGCGCAATCCTACAATGAGCAGTTCTTC. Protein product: CASSLMGLAQSYNEQFF.

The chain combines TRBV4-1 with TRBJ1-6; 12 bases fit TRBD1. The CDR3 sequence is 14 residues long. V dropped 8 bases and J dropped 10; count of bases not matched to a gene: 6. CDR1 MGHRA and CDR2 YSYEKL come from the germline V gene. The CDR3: CASRGTGGLSPLHF. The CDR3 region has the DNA TGCGCCAGCCGCGGGACAGGGGGCTTATCACCCCTCCACTTT.

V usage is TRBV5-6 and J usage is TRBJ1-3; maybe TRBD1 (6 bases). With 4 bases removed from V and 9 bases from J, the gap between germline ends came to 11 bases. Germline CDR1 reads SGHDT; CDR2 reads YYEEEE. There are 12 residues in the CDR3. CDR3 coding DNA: TGTGCCAGCAGCCCGGGGGACACCACCATATATTTT. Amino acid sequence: CASSPGDTTIYF.

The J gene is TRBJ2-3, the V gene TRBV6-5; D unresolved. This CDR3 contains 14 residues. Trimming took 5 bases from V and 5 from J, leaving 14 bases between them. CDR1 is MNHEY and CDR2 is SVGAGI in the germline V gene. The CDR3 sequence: CASSIKGWEDTQYF. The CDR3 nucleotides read TGTGCCAGCAGTATCAAGGGCTGGGAAGATACGCAGTATTTT.

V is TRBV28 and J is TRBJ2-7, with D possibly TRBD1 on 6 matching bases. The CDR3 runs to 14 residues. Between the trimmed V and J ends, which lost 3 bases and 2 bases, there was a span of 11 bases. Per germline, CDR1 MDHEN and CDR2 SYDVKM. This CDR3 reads CASSFNRVTYEQYF. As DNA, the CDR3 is TGTGCCAGCAGTTTTAACAGGGTAACCTACGAGCAGTACTTC.

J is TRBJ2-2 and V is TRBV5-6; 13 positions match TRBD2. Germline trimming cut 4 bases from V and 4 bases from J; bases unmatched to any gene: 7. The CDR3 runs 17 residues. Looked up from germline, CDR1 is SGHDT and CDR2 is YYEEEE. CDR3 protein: CASSPGGTSGITGELFF. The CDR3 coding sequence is TGTGCCAGCAGCCCGGGGGGGACTAGCGGGATCACCGGGGAGCTGTTTTTT.